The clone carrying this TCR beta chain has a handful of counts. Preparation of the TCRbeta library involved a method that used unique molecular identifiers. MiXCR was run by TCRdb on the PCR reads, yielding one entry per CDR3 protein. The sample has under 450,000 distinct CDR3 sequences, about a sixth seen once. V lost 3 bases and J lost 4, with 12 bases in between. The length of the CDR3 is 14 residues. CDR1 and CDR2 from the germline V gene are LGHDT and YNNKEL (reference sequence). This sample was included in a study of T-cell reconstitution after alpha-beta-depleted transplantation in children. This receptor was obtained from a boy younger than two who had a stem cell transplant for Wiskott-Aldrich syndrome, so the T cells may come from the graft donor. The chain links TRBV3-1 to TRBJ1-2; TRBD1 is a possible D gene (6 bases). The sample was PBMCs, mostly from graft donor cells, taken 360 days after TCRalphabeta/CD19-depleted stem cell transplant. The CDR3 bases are TGTGCCAGCAGCCACCTCGGGACACTCTATGGCTACACCTTC. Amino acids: CASSHLGTLYGYTF.